The rows below give T cell receptor beta chains drawn from one sample of a study of control samples from healthy donors and cancer patients. Measured with immunoSEQ multiplex PCR; TCRdb has only the in-frame clones, and not every one. The profile shows 100,000 to 150,000 clones, 92% of them singletons. Sequencing was performed on blood. Receptors originate from a man aged 18-30 years in good health. The CDR3 runs from the conserved cysteine through the conserved F or W. A D gene is named only where the DNA matches it firmly. Clone size is given for some rows only: seen once, a few or many times, or a class if the clone is expanded.

d_call j_call clone_size v_call cdr3_nt cdr3_aa
NA TRBJ2-3 once TRBV4-1 TGCGCCAGCAGCCAGGGGGGCTCAGATACGCAGTATTTT CASSQGGSDTQYF
NA TRBJ2-1 NA TRBV7-9 TGTGCCACCGGGAACGAGCAGTTCTTC CATGNEQFF
NA TRBJ2-7 NA TRBV5-4 TGTGCCAGCAGCTCCGCAGGCCCCTACGAGCAGTACTTC CASSSAGPYEQYF
NA TRBJ1-2 NA TRBV5-1 TGCGCCAGCAGCGGGGGAGGACAGATAAACTATGGCTACACCTTC CASSGGGQINYGYTF
NA TRBJ1-2 NA TRBV27 TGTGCCAGCAGTTTCGGCGGATCCTATGGCTACACCTTC CASSFGGSYGYTF
NA TRBJ1-2 NA TRBV4-1 TGCGCCAGCAGCCAACTGATTGGGGAGGGTGGCTACACCTTC CASSQLIGEGGYTF
NA TRBJ2-7 NA TRBV19 TGTGCCAGTAGTACAACGACTGGGGAGCAGTACTTC CASSTTTGEQYF
NA TRBJ2-2 NA TRBV6-4 TGTGCCAGCAGTGAAGGCTCCTCCGGGGAGCTGTTTTTT CASSEGSSGELFF
NA TRBJ1-1 NA TRBV6-1 TGTGCCAGCAGTGAGTGGAGTGAAGCTTTCTTT CASSEWSEAFF
TRBD1 TRBJ1-4 NA TRBV27 TGTGCCAGCAGTTTAAGGGCACCCGGACAGGGGGAAAAACTGTTTTTT CASSLRAPGQGEKLFF
NA TRBJ1-2 NA TRBV19 TGTGCCAGTAGTACGCCCGGGGCAGGCTATGGCTACACCTTC CASSTPGAGYGYTF
NA TRBJ1-2 NA TRBV5-4 TGTGCCAGCAGCTTGGGGGGGAAAAACTATGGCTACACCTTC CASSLGGKNYGYTF
TRBD1 TRBJ2-1 once TRBV4-2 TGTGCCAGCAGCCAAGGGTCAGGGGGCGCCTCCTACAATGAGCAGTTCTTC CASSQGSGGASYNEQFF
NA TRBJ1-2 NA TRBV21-1 TGTGCCAGCAGCCTTAGGGCTAACTATGGCTACACCTTC CASSLRANYGYTF
NA TRBJ2-1 NA TRBV6-5 TGTGCCAGCACCACAGGGTCCTACAATGAGCAGTTCTTC CASTTGSYNEQFF
TRBD1 TRBJ2-7 NA TRBV30 TGTGCCTGGAGTCGACAGGGTTTTGAGCAGTACTTC CAWSRQGFEQYF
NA TRBJ2-6 NA TRBV19 TGTGCCAGTAGTATAGCCCCCCCTTCCGTCTCTGGGGCCAACGTCCTGACTTTC CASSIAPPSVSGANVLTF
NA TRBJ1-3 NA TRBV3-1/TRBV3-2 TGTGCCAGCAGCCAAGACAAGTTGTGGGGGGCCATATATTTT CASSQDKLWGAIYF
TRBD1 TRBJ2-1 NA TRBV15 TGTGCCACCAGCAGGGGACAGGGCTCCTACAATGAGCAGTTCTTC CATSRGQGSYNEQFF
TRBD1 TRBJ1-4 NA TRBV10-3 TGTGCCATCAGTGAGTCGACGACAGGGGGCGGGGGCCGGAATGAAAAACTGTTTTTT CAISESTTGGGGRNEKLFF
TRBD1 TRBJ1-1 NA TRBV6-4 TGTGCCAGCACCGTACCCCCCGACAGGGTAAACACTGAAGCTTTCTTT CASTVPPDRVNTEAFF
NA TRBJ1-5 NA TRBV3-1/TRBV3-2 TGTGCCAGCAGCCTCGGCGGGCTAAATCAGCCCCAGCATTTT CASSLGGLNQPQHF
TRBD1 TRBJ2-5 NA TRBV25-1 TGTGCCAGCAGTGACCCCGGACAGGGAGACGGGTCGACCCAGTACTTC CASSDPGQGDGSTQYF
NA TRBJ1-2 NA TRBV6-5 TGTGCCAGCAGAACTAGGGCAGTCCCTGGCTACACCTTC CASRTRAVPGYTF
NA TRBJ2-1 NA TRBV11-2 TGTGCCAGCAGCTTGGACAGCCTAAGCTCCTACAATGAGCAGTTCTTC CASSLDSLSSYNEQFF
TRBD1 TRBJ2-5 NA TRBV5-4 TGTGCCGTCCGGGGGGACAGGGTTCAACAAGAGACCCAGTACTTC CAVRGDRVQQETQYF
TRBD1 TRBJ1-1 once TRBV10-1 TGCGCCAGCAGTGTGGGAGGGGGCTCCGCTGAAGCTTTCTTT CASSVGGGSAEAFF
NA TRBJ1-3 once TRBV11-2 TGTGCCAGCAGCCCCCTCTCAGGGAGGTGGACTGGAAACACCATATATTTT CASSPLSGRWTGNTIYF
TRBD1 TRBJ1-1 NA TRBV11-2 TGTGCCAGCAGCAGGGGACAGGGGGCGATGAACACTGAAGCTTTCTTT CASSRGQGAMNTEAFF
NA TRBJ1-4 NA TRBV6-6 TGTGCCAGCAGGGCCCCCGGGAGGTTAAATGAAAAACTGTTTTTT CASRAPGRLNEKLFF
TRBD1 TRBJ1-5 NA TRBV6-5 TGTGCCAGCAGACAGGGGCCGGCTACTGGTCAGCCCCAGCATTTT CASRQGPATGQPQHF
NA TRBJ2-1 NA TRBV5-1 TGCGCCAGCAGCTCCCCCGGGACGGCGATCCTCAATGAGCAGTTCTTC CASSSPGTAILNEQFF
NA TRBJ1-4 NA TRBV11-2 TGTGCCAGCAGCCCCGGACAGTATAATGAAAAACTGTTTTTT CASSPGQYNEKLFF
NA TRBJ1-3 NA TRBV7-9 TGTGCCAGCAGCTTAGCAAAGACCGGGGTCGGAAACACCATATATTTT CASSLAKTGVGNTIYF
NA TRBJ1-1 NA TRBV12-3/TRBV12-4 TGTGCCAGCAGTTTAAACAGGGTCAGGGAAGCTTTCTTT CASSLNRVREAFF
TRBD1 TRBJ2-2 NA TRBV6-5 TGTGCCAGCAACAGACAACAGGGGGACACCGGGGAGCTGTTTTTT CASNRQQGDTGELFF
NA TRBJ2-2 NA TRBV29-1 TGCAGCGTTGAAGTGGGTTGGTCCAACACCGGGGAGCTGTTTTTT CSVEVGWSNTGELFF
NA TRBJ2-7 NA TRBV18 TGTGCCAGCTCGGGGAGACAGGCCGGATCCTACGAGCAGTACTTC CASSGRQAGSYEQYF
NA TRBJ2-5 NA TRBV6-1 TGTGCCAGCAGTGAGTCTGTCCAGACCCAGTACTTC CASSESVQTQYF
NA TRBJ2-7 NA TRBV20-1 TGCAGTGCTAGAGATAAGTACGAGCAGTACTTC CSARDKYEQYF
NA TRBJ1-2 NA TRBV10-3 TGTGCCATCAGTGAGGCCAACGGACCTTACTATGGCTACACCTTC CAISEANGPYYGYTF
NA TRBJ2-7 NA TRBV9 TGTGCCAGCAGAGAAAGGGGTGACCCCACCTACGAGCAGTACTTC CASRERGDPTYEQYF
TRBD1 TRBJ1-2 NA TRBV2 TGTGCCAGCAGTGAAGAGCGCAGGGGGTATGGCTACACCTTC CASSEERRGYGYTF
TRBD1 TRBJ2-3 NA TRBV6-5 TGTGCCAGCAGCCGGGGGACAGGGGATCATACGCAGTATTTT CASSRGTGDHTQYF
TRBD2 TRBJ2-2 NA TRBV7-3 TGTGCCAGCAGCCGGACTAGCAACACCGGGGAGCTGTTTTTT CASSRTSNTGELFF
NA TRBJ2-3 NA TRBV11-2 TGTGCCAGCAGCTTAGATACGGGGAGCACAGATACGCAGTATTTT CASSLDTGSTDTQYF
NA TRBJ2-7 NA TRBV6-6 TGTGCCAGCAGTTACTCGGGGAGAGGGGAGCAGTACTTC CASSYSGRGEQYF
TRBD1 TRBJ1-2 NA TRBV6-5 TGTGCCAGCAGCCCGGGACAGGGCCTCGGCTATGGCTACACCTTC CASSPGQGLGYGYTF
NA TRBJ1-1 NA TRBV2 TGTGCCAGCATGGCAGGGTGGAGAGACACTGAAGCTTTCTTT CASMAGWRDTEAFF
TRBD1 TRBJ1-2 NA TRBV3-1/TRBV3-2 TGTGCCAGCAGCCTAGGGACAGGGGACTATGGCTACACCTTC CASSLGTGDYGYTF
NA TRBJ1-3 NA TRBV11-3 TGTGCCAGCAGTTTTGGTCCTGGAAACACCATATATTTT CASSFGPGNTIYF
TRBD1 TRBJ1-5 NA TRBV2 TGTGCCAGCAGTGGGACAGGGGGCGATCAGCCCCAGCATTTT CASSGTGGDQPQHF
NA TRBJ2-7 NA TRBV4-1 TGCGCCAGCAGCCAAGACAGATTGGGGGAGCAACTATTC CASSQDRLGEQLF
NA TRBJ2-5 NA TRBV12-3/TRBV12-4 TGTGCCAGCAGTTTCCTAGGGACCCAGTACTTC CASSFLGTQYF
TRBD2 TRBJ2-5 once TRBV7-2 TGTGCCAGCAGCTCTACCGGGGGGGTAGAGACCCAGTACTTC CASSSTGGVETQYF
TRBD1 TRBJ1-1 NA TRBV7-2 TGTGCCGGCAGGGGGCTTGGTCGGACTGAAGCTTTCTTT CAGRGLGRTEAFF
NA TRBJ1-3 NA TRBV7-2 TGTGCCAGCAGCTTAGTACACTCTGGAAACACCATATATTTT CASSLVHSGNTIYF
NA TRBJ1-2 NA TRBV24-1 TGTGCCACCAGTGCTACAGGGCCCTATGGCTACACCTTC CATSATGPYGYTF
TRBD1 TRBJ2-1 NA TRBV4-1 TGCGCCAGCAGCCACAAACGGACAGGGGTCCGGGATGAGCAGTTCTTC CASSHKRTGVRDEQFF